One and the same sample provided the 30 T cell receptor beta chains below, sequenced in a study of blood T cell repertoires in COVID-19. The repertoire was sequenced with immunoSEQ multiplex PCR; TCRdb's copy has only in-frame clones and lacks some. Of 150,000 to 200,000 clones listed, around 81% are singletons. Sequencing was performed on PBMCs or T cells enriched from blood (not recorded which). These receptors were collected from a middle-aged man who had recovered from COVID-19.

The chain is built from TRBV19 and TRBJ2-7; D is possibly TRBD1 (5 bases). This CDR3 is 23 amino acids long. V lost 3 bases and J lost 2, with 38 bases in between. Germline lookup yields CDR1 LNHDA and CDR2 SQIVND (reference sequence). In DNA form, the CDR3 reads TGTGCCAGTAGTATTACTCTGGCTCGTCGACAGCCCCAATTTGATGGAGTAACCTACGAGCAGTACTTC. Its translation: CASSITLARRQPQFDGVTYEQYF.

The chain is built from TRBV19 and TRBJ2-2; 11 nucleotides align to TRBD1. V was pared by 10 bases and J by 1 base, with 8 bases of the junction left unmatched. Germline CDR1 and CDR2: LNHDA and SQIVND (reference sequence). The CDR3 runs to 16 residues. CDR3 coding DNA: TGTGCCACCTCCCGGGGACAGGGGGTGAACACCGGGGAGCTGTTTTTT. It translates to CATSRGQGVNTGELFF.

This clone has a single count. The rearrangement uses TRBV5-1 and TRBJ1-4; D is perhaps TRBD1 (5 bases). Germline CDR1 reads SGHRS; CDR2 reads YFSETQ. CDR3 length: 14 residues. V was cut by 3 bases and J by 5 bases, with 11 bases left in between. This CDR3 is CASSSGDSNEKLFF. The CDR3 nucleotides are TGCGCCAGCAGCTCAGGAGACAGCAATGAAAAACTGTTTTTT.

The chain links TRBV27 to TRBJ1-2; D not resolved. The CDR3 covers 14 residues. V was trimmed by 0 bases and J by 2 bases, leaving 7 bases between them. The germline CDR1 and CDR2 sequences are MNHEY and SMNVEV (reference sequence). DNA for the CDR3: TGTGCCAGCAGTTTATCGAACACCAACTATGGCTACACCTTC. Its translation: CASSLSNTNYGYTF.

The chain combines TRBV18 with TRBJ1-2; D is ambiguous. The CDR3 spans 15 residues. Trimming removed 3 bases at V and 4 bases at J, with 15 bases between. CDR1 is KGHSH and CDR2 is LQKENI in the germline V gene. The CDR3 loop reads CASSPGPARGYGYTF. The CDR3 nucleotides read TGTGCCAGCTCACCCGGTCCCGCTCGCGGCTATGGCTACACCTTC.

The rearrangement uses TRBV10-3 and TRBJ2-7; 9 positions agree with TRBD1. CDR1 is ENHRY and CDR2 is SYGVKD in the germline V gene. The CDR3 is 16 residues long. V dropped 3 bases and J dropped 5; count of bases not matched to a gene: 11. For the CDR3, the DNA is TGTGCCATCAGTGACACTCGCTCCGGGACAGGGAACGAGCAGTACTTC. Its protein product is CAISDTRSGTGNEQYF.

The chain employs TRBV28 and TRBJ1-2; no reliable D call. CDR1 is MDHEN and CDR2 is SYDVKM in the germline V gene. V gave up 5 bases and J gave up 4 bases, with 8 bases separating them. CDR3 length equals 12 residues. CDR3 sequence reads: CASSRTGYGYTF. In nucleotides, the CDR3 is TGTGCCAGCAGTAGGACTGGCTATGGCTACACCTTC.

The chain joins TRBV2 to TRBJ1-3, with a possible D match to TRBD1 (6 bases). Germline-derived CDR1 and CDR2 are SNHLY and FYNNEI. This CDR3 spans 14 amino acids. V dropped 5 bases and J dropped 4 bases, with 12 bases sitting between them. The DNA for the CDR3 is TGTGCCAGCAGTTCACAGGGTGTCGGAAACACCATATATTTT. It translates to CASSSQGVGNTIYF.

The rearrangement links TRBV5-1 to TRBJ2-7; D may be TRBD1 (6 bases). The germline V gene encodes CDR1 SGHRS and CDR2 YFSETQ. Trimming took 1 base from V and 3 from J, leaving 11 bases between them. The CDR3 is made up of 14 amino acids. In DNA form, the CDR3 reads TGCGCCAGCAGCTTGCACAGGGCCGACTACGAGCAGTACTTC. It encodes CASSLHRADYEQYF. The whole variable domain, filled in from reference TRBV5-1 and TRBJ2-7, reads KAGVTQTPRYLIKTRGQQVTLSCSPISGHRSVSWYQQTPGQGLQFLFEYFSETQRNKGNFPGRFSGRQFSNSRSEMNVSTLELGDSALYLCASSLHRADYEQYFGPGTRLTVT.

DNA of the CDR3: TGTGCCAGCAGTTTACGAGGAGGGACCTATGGCTACACCTTC. Amino acid sequence: CASSLRGGTYGYTF. The chain is built from TRBV28 and TRBJ1-2; D might be TRBD1 (5 bases). The germline gives CDR1 MDHEN, CDR2 SYDVKM. V gave up 2 bases and J gave up 4 bases, with 11 bases separating them. This CDR3 is 14 amino acids long.

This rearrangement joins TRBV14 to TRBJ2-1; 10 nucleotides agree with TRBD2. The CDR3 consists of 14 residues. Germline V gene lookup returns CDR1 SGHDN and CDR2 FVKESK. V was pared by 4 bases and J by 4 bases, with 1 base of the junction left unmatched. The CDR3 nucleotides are TGTGCCAGCAGCCGAGCGGGGGGGTACAATGAGCAGTTCTTC. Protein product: CASSRAGGYNEQFF.

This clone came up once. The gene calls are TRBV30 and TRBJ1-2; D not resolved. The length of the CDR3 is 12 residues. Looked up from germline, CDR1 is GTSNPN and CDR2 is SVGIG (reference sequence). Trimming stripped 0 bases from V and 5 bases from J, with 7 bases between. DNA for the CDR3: TGTGCCTGGAGTGTGTCCTTTTATGGCTACACCTTC. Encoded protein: CAWSVSFYGYTF. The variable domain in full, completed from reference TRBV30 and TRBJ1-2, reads SQTIHQWPATLVQPVGSPLSLECTVEGTSNPNLYWYRQAAGRGLQLLFYSVGIGQISSEVPQNLSASRPQDRQFILSSKKLLLSDSGFYLCAWSVSFYGYTFGSGTRLTVV.

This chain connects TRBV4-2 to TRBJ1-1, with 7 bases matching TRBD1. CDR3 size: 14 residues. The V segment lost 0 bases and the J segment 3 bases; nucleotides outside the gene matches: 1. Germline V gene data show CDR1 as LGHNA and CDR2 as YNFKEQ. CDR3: CASSQDTGDTEAFF. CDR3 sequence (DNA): TGTGCCAGCAGCCAAGATACAGGGGACACTGAAGCTTTCTTT.

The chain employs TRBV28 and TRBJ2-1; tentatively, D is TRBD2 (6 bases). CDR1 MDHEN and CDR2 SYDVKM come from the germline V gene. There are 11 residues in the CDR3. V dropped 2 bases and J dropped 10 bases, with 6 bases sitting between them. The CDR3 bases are TGTGCCAGCAGTTTAGGGGGGGAGCAGTTCTTC. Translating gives CASSLGGEQFF.

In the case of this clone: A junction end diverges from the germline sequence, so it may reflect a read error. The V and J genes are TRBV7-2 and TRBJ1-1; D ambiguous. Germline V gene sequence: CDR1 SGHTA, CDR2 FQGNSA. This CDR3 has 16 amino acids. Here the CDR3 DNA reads TGTGCCAGCAGCTTTTATCCCCGTAAGGAGAACACTAAAGCTTTCTTT. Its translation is CASSFYPRKENTKAFF.

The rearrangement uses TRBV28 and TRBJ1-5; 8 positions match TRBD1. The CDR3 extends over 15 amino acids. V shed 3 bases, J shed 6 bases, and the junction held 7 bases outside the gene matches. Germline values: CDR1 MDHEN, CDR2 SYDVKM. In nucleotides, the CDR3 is TGTGCCAGCAGTTTTCAGGGGGCGCGAGGTCAGCCCCAGCATTTT. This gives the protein CASSFQGARGQPQHF.

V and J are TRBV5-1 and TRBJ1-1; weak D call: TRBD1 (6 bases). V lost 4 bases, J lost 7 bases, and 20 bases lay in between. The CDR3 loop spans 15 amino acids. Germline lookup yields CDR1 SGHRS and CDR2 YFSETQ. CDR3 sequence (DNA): TGCGCCAGCAGCCTTGAGAGGGGGAGTCATAGTGAAGCTTTCTTT. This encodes CASSLERGSHSEAFF.

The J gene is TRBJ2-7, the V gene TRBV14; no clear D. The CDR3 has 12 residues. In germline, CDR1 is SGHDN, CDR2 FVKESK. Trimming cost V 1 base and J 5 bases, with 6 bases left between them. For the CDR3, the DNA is TGTGCCAGCAGCCAAGTATCCCACGAGCAGTACTTC. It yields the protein CASSQVSHEQYF.

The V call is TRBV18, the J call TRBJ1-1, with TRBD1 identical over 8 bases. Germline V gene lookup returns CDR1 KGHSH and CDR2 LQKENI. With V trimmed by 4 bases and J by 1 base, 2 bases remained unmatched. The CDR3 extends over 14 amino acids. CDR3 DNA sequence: TGTGCCAGCTCACGACAGGGGACGAACACTGAAGCTTTCTTT. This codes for CASSRQGTNTEAFF. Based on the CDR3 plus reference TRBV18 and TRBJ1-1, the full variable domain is NAGVMQNPRHLVRRRGQEARLRCSPMKGHSHVYWYRQLPEEGLKFMVYLQKENIIDESGMPKERFSAEFPKEGPSILRIQQVVRGDSAAYFCASSRQGTNTEAFFGQGTRLTVV.

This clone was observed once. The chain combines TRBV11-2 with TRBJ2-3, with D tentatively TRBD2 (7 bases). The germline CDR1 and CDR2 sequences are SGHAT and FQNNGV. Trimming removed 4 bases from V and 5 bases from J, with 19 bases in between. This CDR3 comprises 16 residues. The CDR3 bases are TGTGCCAGCAGCTCTCTCGGGGGCGGGGGCATAGATACGCAGTATTTT. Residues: CASSSLGGGGIDTQYF.

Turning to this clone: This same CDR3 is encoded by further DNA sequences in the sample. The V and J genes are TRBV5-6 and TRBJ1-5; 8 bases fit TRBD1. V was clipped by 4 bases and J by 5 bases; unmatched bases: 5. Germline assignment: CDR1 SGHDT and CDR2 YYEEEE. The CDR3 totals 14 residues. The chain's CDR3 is CASSRQGSDQPQHF. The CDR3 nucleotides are TGTGCCAGCAGCCGACAGGGGTCTGATCAGCCCCAGCATTTT.

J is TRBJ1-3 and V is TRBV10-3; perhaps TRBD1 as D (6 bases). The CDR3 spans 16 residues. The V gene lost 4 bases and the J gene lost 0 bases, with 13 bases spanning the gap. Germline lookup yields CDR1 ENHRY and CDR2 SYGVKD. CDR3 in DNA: TGTGCCATCAGTGCGGGACACATGGACTCTGGAAACACCATATATTTT. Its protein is CAISAGHMDSGNTIYF.

The CDR3 reads CASSQAPVNEQFF. Written as DNA, the CDR3 is TGCGCCAGCAGCCAGGCACCAGTCAATGAGCAGTTCTTC. The chain is built from TRBV5-1 and TRBJ2-1; D is undetermined. CDR1 is SGHRS and CDR2 is YFSETQ in the germline V gene. CDR3 length equals 13 residues. Trimming removed 4 bases at V and 6 bases at J, with 11 bases between.

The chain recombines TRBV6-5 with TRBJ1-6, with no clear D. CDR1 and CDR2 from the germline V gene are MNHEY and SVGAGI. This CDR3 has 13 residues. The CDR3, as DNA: TGTGTCTCTTCGGGAGATAATAATTCACCCCTCCACTTT. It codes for CVSSGDNNSPLHF.

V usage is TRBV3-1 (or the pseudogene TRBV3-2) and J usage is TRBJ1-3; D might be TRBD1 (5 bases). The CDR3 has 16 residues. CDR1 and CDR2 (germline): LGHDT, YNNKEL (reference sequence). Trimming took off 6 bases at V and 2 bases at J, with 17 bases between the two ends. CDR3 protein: CASSSESRVPGNTIYF. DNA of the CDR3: TGTGCCAGCAGTTCCGAATCCAGGGTGCCTGGAAACACCATATATTTT.

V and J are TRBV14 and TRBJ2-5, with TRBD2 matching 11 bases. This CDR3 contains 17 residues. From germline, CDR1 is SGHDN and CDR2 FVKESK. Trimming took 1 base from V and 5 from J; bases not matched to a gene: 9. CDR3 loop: CASSQGVSGGAGETQYF. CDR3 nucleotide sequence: TGTGCCAGCAGCCAAGGCGTTAGCGGGGGGGCCGGTGAGACCCAGTACTTC.

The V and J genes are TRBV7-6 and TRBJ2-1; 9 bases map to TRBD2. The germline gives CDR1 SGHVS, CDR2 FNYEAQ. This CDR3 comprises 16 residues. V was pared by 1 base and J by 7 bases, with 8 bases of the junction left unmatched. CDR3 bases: TGTGCCAGCAGCTTAGATGCGGGGGGGCTTGTAAATGAGCAGTTCTTC. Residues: CASSLDAGGLVNEQFF.

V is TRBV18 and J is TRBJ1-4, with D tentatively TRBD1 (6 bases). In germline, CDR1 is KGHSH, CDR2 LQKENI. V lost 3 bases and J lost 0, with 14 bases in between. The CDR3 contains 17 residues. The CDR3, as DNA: TGTGCCAGCTCACCGTCAGGGGCGATTGCAACTAATGAAAAACTGTTTTTT. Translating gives CASSPSGAIATNEKLFF.

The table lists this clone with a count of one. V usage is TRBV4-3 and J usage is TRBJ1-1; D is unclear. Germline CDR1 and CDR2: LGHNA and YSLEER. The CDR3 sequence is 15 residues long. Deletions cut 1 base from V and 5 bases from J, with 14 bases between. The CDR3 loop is CASSQVKGVGTEAFF. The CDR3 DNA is TGCGCCAGCAGCCAAGTAAAGGGAGTGGGGACTGAAGCTTTCTTT.

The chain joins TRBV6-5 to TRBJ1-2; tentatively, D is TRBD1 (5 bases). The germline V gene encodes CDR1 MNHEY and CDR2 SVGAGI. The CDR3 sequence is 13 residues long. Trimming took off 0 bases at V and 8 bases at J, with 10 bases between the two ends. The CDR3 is CASSYSAGRGYTF. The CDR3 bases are TGTGCCAGCAGTTACTCGGCAGGGAGGGGCTACACCTTC.